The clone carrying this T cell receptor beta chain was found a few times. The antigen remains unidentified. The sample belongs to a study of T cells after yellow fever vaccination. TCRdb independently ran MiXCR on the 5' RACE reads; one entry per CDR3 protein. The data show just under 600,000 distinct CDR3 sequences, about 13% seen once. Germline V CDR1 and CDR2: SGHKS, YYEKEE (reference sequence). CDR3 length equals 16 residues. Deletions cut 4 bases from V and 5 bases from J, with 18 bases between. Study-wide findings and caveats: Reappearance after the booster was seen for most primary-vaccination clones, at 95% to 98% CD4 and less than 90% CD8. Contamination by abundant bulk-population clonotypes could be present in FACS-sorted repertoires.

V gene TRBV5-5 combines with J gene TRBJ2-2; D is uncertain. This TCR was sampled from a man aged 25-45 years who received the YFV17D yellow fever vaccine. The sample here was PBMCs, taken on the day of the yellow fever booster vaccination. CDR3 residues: CASSIFGDSRTGELFF. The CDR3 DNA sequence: TGTGCCAGCAGCATCTTCGGAGATTCAAGGACCGGGGAGCTGTTTTTT.